The clone carrying this TCR beta chain has only a few counts. Its specificity is unknown. This specimen comes from a study of T cell repertoires in cytomegalovirus infection. Study background: CMV infection plus the matching HLA type was flagged by public TCR beta signatures. Study conclusions and caveats: HLA-C-restricted CMV-specific TCR beta clonotypes were dominant in the ex vivo response.

TCRdb recomputed calls from the reads with MiXCR, one row per CDR3 protein. Among under 850,000 distinct CDR3 sequences, less than 40% were seen once, and the ten largest hold around 2.8%. This CDR3 comprises 13 residues. In germline, CDR1 is MGHRA, CDR2 YSYEKL. Trimming took off 1 base at V and 1 base at J, with 4 bases between the two ends. This chain joins TRBV4-1 and TRBJ2-5; D is unclear. The sequencing input was PBMCs. The source of this sequence is a human donor in good health (CMV status not recorded). Some clones in this sample may be carry-over from other donors' samples. CDR3 sequence (DNA): TGCGCCAGCAGCCAAGTTGGCCAAGAGACCCAGTACTTC. This encodes CASSQVGQETQYF.